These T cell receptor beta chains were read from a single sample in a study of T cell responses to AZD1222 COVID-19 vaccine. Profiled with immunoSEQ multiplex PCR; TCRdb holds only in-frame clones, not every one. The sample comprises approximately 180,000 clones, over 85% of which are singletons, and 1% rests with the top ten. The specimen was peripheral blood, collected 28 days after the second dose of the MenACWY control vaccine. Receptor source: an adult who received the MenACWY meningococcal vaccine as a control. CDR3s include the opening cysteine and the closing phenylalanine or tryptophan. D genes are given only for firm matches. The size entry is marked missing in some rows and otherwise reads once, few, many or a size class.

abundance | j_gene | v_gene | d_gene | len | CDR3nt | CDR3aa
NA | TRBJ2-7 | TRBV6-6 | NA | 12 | TGTGCCAGCAGCCGGGAAATCTACGAGCAGTACTTC | CASSREIYEQYF
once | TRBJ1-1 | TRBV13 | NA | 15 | TGTGCCAGCAGCTTTGGGGGGTCGGGGGCCACTGAAGCTTTCTTT | CASSFGGSGATEAFF
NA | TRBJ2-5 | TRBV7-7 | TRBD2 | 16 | TGTGCCAGCAGCTTAGAAGGGACTAGCGGGGGGGAGACCCAGTACTTC | CASSLEGTSGGETQYF
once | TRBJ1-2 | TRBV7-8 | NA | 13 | TGTGCCAGCAGCTTACAGGAAAACTATGGCTACACCTTC | CASSLQENYGYTF
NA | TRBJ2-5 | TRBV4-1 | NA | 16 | TGCGCCAGCAGCCAAGGAAGGGTAGGGGGGCGCGAGACCCAGTACTTC | CASSQGRVGGRETQYF
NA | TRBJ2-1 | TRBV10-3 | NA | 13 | TGTGCCATCAGGGAAGGGGGTGGCAATGAGCAGTTCTTC | CAIREGGGNEQFF
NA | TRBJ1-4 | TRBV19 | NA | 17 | TGTGCCAGTAGTCCCACGGGACGATCAGTAGGAGGTGAAAAACTGTTTTTT | CASSPTGRSVGGEKLFF
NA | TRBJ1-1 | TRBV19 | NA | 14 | TGTGCCAGTAGTATAGGGACAGAGAACACTGAAGCTTTCTTT | CASSIGTENTEAFF
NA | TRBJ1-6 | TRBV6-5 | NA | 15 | TGTGCCAGCAGTACACCGCCTCAGGGTACTTCCCCCCTCCACTTT | CASSTPPQGTSPLHF
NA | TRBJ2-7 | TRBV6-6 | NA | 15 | TGTGCCAGCCAGTGGGTCCGGGGCGCGGACTACGAGCAGTACTTC | CASQWVRGADYEQYF
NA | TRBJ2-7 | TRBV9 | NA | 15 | TGTGCCAGCAGCGTATCCGCACGGGACGACTACGAGCAGTACTTC | CASSVSARDDYEQYF
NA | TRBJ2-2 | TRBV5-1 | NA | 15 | TGCGCCAGCAGCGCTGACAGGCTCCCCACCGGGGAGCTGTTTTTT | CASSADRLPTGELFF
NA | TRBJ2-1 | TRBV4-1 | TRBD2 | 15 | TGCGCCAGCAGCCAAGATCTTGCGGGACTAGCGATGGAGTTCTTC | CASSQDLAGLAMEFF
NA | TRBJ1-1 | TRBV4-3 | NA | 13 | TGCGCCAGCAGCCAAGATCAGGGAACCCAAGCTTTCTTT | CASSQDQGTQAFF
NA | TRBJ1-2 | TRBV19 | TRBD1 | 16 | TGTGCCAGTAGTACTTTGGTTGACAGGGGGCTTTATGGCTACACCTTC | CASSTLVDRGLYGYTF
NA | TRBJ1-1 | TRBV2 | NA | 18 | TGTGCCAGCAGTGACGGGTGGGGCCGGCCTGACAAGAACACTGAAGCTTTCTTT | CASSDGWGRPDKNTEAFF
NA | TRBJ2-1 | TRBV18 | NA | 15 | TGTGCCAGCTCACCGCTTGGACAAGACTACAATGAGCAGTTCTTC | CASSPLGQDYNEQFF